Included here is one T cell receptor beta chain sequence, with context. The sample belongs to a study of CD8+CD57+ T cells in acquired aplastic anemia. The V and J ends lost 6 bases and 1 base, in that order; junction bases with no gene match: 3. This CDR3 comprises 14 residues. Germline V gene lookup returns CDR1 SEHNR and CDR2 FQNEAQ (reference sequence). Sequenced patients had shown CD8+CD57+ cell expansion by flow cytometry. Using genomic DNA as the template, TCR beta VDJ and CDR3 profiling was carried out. MiXCR, applied by TCRdb to the reads, yields one record per CDR3 protein. Found here are hundreds of thousands of distinct CDR3 sequences, approximately 58% of them singletons; the top ten hold 1.3%.

The receptor's source is a human donor with aplastic anemia. The sequenced material came from sorted CD4+, CD8+, or CD8+CD57+ T cells (not recorded which) from PBMCs. The V and J genes are TRBV7-9 and TRBJ2-3; 8 bases match TRBD2. The CDR3 sequence: CASRLAVRTDTQYF. The CDR3 DNA is TGTGCCAGCAGACTAGCGGTTCGCACAGATACGCAGTATTTT.